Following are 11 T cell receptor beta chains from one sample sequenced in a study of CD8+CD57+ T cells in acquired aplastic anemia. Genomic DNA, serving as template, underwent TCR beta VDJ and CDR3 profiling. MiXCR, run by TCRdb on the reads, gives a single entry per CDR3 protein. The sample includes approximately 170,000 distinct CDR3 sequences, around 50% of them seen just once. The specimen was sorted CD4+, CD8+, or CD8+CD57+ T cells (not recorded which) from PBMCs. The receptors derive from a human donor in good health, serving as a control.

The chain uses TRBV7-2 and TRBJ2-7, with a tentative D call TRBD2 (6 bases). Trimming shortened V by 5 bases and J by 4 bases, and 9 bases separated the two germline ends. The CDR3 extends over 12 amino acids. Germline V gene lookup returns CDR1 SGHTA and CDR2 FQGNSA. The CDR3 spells CASSPGRYEQYF. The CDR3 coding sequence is TGTGCCAGCAGCCCAGGGAGGTACGAGCAGTACTTC.

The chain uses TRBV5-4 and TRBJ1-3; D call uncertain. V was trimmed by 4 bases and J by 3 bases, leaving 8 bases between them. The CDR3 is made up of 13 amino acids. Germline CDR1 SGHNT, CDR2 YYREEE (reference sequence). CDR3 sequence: CASSPGSGNTIYF. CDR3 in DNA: TGTGCCAGCAGCCCCGGGAGTGGAAACACCATATATTTT. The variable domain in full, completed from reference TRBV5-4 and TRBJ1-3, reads ETGVTQSPTHLIKTRGQQVTLRCSSQSGHNTVSWYQQALGQGPQFIFQYYREEENGRGNFPPRFSGLQFPNYSSELNVNALELDDSALYLCASSPGSGNTIYFGEGSWLTVV.

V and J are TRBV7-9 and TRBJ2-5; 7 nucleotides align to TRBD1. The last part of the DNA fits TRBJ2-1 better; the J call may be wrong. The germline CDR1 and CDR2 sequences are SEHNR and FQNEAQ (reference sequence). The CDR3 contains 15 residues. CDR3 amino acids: CASSSATGTYNEQFF. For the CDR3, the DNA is TGTGCCAGCAGCTCCGCGACAGGGACCTACAATGAGCAGTTCTTC.

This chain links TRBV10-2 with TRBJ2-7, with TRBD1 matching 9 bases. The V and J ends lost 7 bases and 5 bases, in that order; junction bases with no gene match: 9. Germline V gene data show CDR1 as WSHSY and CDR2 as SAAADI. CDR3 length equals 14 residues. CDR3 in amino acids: CASNAGTGSNEQYF. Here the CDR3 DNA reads TGCGCCAGCAACGCCGGGACAGGGAGCAACGAGCAGTACTTC.

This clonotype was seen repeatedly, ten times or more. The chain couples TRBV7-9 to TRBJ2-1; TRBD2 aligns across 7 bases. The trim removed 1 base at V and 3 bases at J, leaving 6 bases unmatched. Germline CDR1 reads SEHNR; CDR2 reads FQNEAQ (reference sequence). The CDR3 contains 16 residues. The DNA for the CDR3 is TGTGCCAGCAGCTTAGTTGGGGGGGTGGTCTACAATGAGCAGTTCTTC. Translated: CASSLVGGVVYNEQFF.

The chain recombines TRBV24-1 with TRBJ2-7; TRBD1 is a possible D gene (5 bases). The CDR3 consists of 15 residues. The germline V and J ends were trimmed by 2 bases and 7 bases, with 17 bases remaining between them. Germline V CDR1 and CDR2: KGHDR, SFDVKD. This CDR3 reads CATSDSVRQPREQYF. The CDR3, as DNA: TGTGCCACCAGTGATTCGGTACGACAGCCTCGGGAGCAGTACTTC.

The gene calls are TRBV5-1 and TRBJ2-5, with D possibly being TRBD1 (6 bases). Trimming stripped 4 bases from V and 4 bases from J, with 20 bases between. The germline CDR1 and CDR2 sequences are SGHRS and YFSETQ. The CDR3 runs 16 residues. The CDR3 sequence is CASSQGDHRVGETQYF. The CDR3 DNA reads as TGCGCCAGCAGCCAAGGGGATCACAGGGTGGGAGAGACCCAGTACTTC.

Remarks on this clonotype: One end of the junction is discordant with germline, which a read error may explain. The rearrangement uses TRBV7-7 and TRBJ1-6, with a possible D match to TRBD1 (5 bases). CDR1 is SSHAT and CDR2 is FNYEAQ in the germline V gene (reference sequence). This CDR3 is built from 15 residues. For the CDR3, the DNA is TGTGCTAGCAGCTTAAACCTACAGGCCAATTCACCCCTCCACTTT. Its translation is CASSLNLQANSPLHF.

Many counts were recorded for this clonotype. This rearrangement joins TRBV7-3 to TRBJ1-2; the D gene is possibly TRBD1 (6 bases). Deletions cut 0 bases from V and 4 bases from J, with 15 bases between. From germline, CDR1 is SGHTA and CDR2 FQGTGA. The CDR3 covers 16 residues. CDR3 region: CASSLTGPGASYGYTF. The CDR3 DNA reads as TGTGCCAGCAGCTTAACGGGCCCGGGGGCGAGCTATGGCTACACCTTC.

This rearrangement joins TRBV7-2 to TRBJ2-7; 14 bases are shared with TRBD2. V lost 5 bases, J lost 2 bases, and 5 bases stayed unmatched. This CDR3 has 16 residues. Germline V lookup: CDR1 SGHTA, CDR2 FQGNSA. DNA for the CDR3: TGTGCCAGCAGCACACAGACTAGCGGGGGGGCCTACGAGCAGTACTTC. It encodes CASSTQTSGGAYEQYF.

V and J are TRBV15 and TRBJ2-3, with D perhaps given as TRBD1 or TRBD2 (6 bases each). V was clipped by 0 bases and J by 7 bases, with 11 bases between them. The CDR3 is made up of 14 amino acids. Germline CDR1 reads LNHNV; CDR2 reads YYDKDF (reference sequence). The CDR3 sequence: CATSRDRGRHTQYF. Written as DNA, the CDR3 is TGTGCCACCAGCAGAGATCGGGGGCGCCATACGCAGTATTTT.